This T cell receptor (beta chain) is from a study of cytomegalovirus exposure and HLA in healthy donors. Only in-frame clones appear in the TCRdb table, and some are missing; sequencing was by immunoSEQ multiplex PCR. The data show roughly 250,000 clones, around 87% seen once. CDR1 is SGHTS and CDR2 is YDEGEE in the germline V gene. This CDR3 is 19 amino acids long. The ends lost 0 bases at V and 1 base at J; junction bases unmatched: 11. The specimen sequenced was PBMCs. This TCR derives from a woman younger than 45 in good health and CMV-seropositive. This chain uses TRBV5-8 with TRBJ1-1; 11 bases are shared with TRBD1. The CDR3 spells CASSLDSRDRGIENTEAFF. Here the CDR3 DNA reads TGTGCCAGCAGCTTGGATTCCCGGGACAGGGGGATTGAGAACACTGAAGCTTTCTTT.